These 30 T cell receptor beta chains share one sample of origin, sequenced in a study of blood T cells in healthy people across ages. Primed by a sample-barcoded 5' primer and a J-beta primer mix, a second PCR proceeded for 7 to 11 cycles. MiXCR, run by TCRdb on the 5' RACE reads, gives a single entry per CDR3 protein. The repertoire has 1.5 million to 2 million distinct CDR3 sequences, under 30% of them found once; the top ten carry roughly 8%. The sample comprised blood. These receptors all stem from a woman between 25 and 40 years old in good health.

The table lists this clonotype with a count of one. V usage is TRBV2 and J usage is TRBJ1-2, with D perhaps matching TRBD1 (5 bases). The CDR3 runs 15 residues. CDR1 and CDR2 from the germline V gene are SNHLY and FYNNEI. Trimming cost V 4 bases and J 0 bases, with 12 bases left between them. CDR3 DNA sequence: TGTGCCAGCAGTGTACCAGGGACCACTAACTATGGCTACACCTTC. This gives the protein CASSVPGTTNYGYTF. Full variable domain (remainder filled in from reference TRBV2 and TRBJ1-2): EPEVTQTPSHQVTQMGQEVILRCVPISNHLYFYWYRQILGQKVEFLVSFYNNEISEKSEIFDDQFSVERPDGSNFTLKIRSTKLEDSAMYFCASSVPGTTNYGYTFGSGTRLTVV.

In regard to this clonotype: A single base separates this from a much larger clone, so it may be a read error. This chain links TRBV12-3 or TRBV12-4 with TRBJ2-5, with a weak D call TRBD2 (6 bases). The closer fit of TRBJ2-7 to the DNA end suggests the J call may be wrong. The CDR3 extends over 13 amino acids. Here the CDR3 DNA reads TGTACCAGCAGTCATAAATTGGGGGGCGAGCAGTACTTC. Translated: CTSSHKLGGEQYF.

The rearrangement joins TRBV18 to TRBJ1-4; D call uncertain. CDR3 length: 15 amino acids. V was pared by 1 base and J by 5 bases, with 11 bases between. Germline CDR1 is KGHSH and CDR2 is LQKENI. In DNA, the CDR3 is TGTGCCAGCTCACCACGGCGGCAGCCAAATGAAAAACTGTTTTTT. Translated, it gives CASSPRRQPNEKLFF.

In its sample, this clonotype was seen many times. This chain links TRBV12-3 or TRBV12-4 with TRBJ2-7, with D possibly being TRBD1 or TRBD2 (5 bases each). Trimming stripped 2 bases from V and 6 bases from J, with 14 bases between. The CDR3 is 14 amino acids. CDR3 in DNA: TGTGCCAGCAGTTTAAACAGGAGGCAGGGCGAGCAGTACTTC. Encoded protein: CASSLNRRQGEQYF.

Regarding this clonotype: A much bigger clone sits one base away, suggesting this may be a read error. The chain joins TRBV2 to TRBJ2-7; no definite D call. The CDR3 runs to 14 residues. Germline lookup yields CDR1 SNHLY and CDR2 FYNNEI. V lost 1 base and J 7 bases, leaving 14 bases between the germline ends. The CDR3 is CASSEGSANNEQYF. Written as DNA, the CDR3 is TGTGCCAGCAGTGAAGGTAGTGCAAACAATGAGCAGTACTTC.

The J gene is TRBJ2-1, the V gene TRBV7-3; 8 bases align to TRBD1. V lost 2 bases to trimming and J lost 6 bases; unmatched junction nucleotides: 6. The germline V gene has CDR1 SGHTA and CDR2 FQGTGA. The CDR3 contains 15 residues. The CDR3: CASSLEPGGFNEQFF. DNA of the CDR3: TGTGCCAGCAGCTTAGAGCCAGGGGGCTTCAATGAGCAGTTCTTC.

This clonotype came up a few times. The rearrangement links TRBV20-1 to TRBJ1-1, with 7 positions matching TRBD1. V was pared by 0 bases and J by 0 bases, with 7 bases of the junction left unmatched. The CDR3 length is 16 residues. Germline-derived CDR1 and CDR2 are DFQATT and SNEGSKA (reference sequence). The CDR3 is CSAREGGGTMNTEAFF. Here the CDR3 DNA reads TGCAGTGCTAGAGAGGGAGGGGGCACCATGAACACTGAAGCTTTCTTT.

The CDR3 is CASSFGSVGSTDTQYF. The CDR3 DNA reads TGTGCCAGCAGTTTTGGGTCTGTGGGTAGCACAGATACGCAGTATTTT. The chain combines TRBV12-3 or TRBV12-4 with TRBJ2-3, with unresolved D. The CDR3 length is 16 residues. With 3 bases removed from V and 0 bases from J, the gap between germline ends came to 13 bases.

The chain is built from TRBV12-3 or TRBV12-4 and TRBJ1-2; 7 bases line up with TRBD1. The CDR3 sequence is 15 residues long. After removal of 2 bases from V and 2 bases from J, the junction contained 5 bases not matched to a gene. CDR3 in amino acids: CASSLLEDRNYGYTF. CDR3 coding DNA: TGTGCCAGCAGTTTATTGGAGGACAGGAACTATGGCTACACCTTC.

The rearrangement joins TRBV21-1 to TRBJ2-7; TRBD1, the table's D call, was not compared with the DNA. TRBV21-1 is a documented pseudogene. This CDR3 has 15 residues. The CDR3 spells CARLRRGEVFDEQYF. The CDR3 DNA sequence: TGTGCCAGGCTCCGGAGAGGGGAGGTTTTTGACGAGCAGTACTTC.

The J gene is TRBJ2-1, the V gene TRBV24-1, with TRBD2 matching over 7 bases. Germline CDR1 reads KGHDR; CDR2 reads SFDVKD. The junction had 10 bases not matched to a gene; V was cut back by 4 bases and J by 8 bases. The CDR3 is 15 residues long. In DNA form, the CDR3 reads TGTGCCACCAGTGAGGGACTAACTACGAGGGATGAGCAGTTCTTC. Its translation is CATSEGLTTRDEQFF.

The chain joins TRBV12-3 or TRBV12-4 to TRBJ1-1; D call uncertain. The V and J ends lost 6 bases and 6 bases respectively, with 8 bases between them. This CDR3 is built from 11 residues. CDR3 region: CASSPLAEAFF. For the CDR3, the DNA is TGTGCCAGCAGCCCCCTTGCTGAAGCTTTCTTT.

The rearrangement links TRBV5-1 to TRBJ2-1; 9 bases are a match to TRBD2. This CDR3 comprises 15 residues. Germline lookup yields CDR1 SGHRS and CDR2 YFSETQ. V dropped 4 bases and J dropped 6; count of bases not matched to a gene: 8. The CDR3 DNA sequence: TGCGCCAGCAGCACCTCCGCGGGAGGGGTCAATGAGCAGTTCTTC. It yields the protein CASSTSAGGVNEQFF.

The rearrangement uses TRBV7-3 and TRBJ2-5; possible D gene TRBD2, 6 bases. Trimming removed 5 bases at V and 4 bases at J, with 14 bases between. CDR1 is SGHTA, CDR2 FQGTGA, per germline. The CDR3 is 14 amino acids. For the CDR3, the DNA is TGTGCCAGCAGCACGGCGGGACTCTCAGAGACCCAGTACTTC. The encoded protein is CASSTAGLSETQYF.

This clonotype turned up a few times. In DNA form, the CDR3 reads TGCGCCAGCAGCCTCGACCAAGGGGGGCACTACGAGCAGTACTTC. It yields the protein CASSLDQGGHYEQYF. The chain is built from TRBV5-1 and TRBJ2-7; TRBD1 or TRBD2 may be the D gene (6 bases each). In germline, CDR1 is SGHRS, CDR2 YFSETQ. Trimming pared 4 bases from V and 3 bases from J, leaving 17 bases between. This CDR3 comprises 15 residues.

This clonotype has a handful of counts. The V and J genes are TRBV7-2 and TRBJ2-3; TRBD2 matches 11 bases. The CDR3 is 16 residues long. CDR1 SGHTA and CDR2 FQGNSA come from the germline V gene. V trimming: 4 bases; J trimming: 2 bases; junction bases outside the gene matches: 5. The CDR3 loop is CASSSLAGGTTDTQYF. In nucleotides, the CDR3 is TGTGCCAGCAGCTCGCTAGCGGGAGGAACCACAGATACGCAGTATTTT.

With respect to this clonotype: The CDR3 end shows no conserved phenylalanine or tryptophan, and so a read error is likely. The chain uses TRBV12-3 or TRBV12-4 and TRBJ2-3, with D possibly being TRBD2 (5 bases). Deletions cut 3 bases from V and 4 bases from J, with 14 bases between. The CDR3 contains 15 residues. The DNA of the CDR3 is TGTGCCAGCAGTTTGAATGGAGTGCGGGCAGATACGCAGTATTCT. It yields the protein CASSLNGVRADTQYS.

The table lists this clonotype with a few counts. The J gene is TRBJ1-1, the V gene TRBV12-3 or TRBV12-4; tentative D call: TRBD1 (5 bases). V was pared by 3 bases and J by 7 bases, with 15 bases between. This CDR3 has 14 residues. This CDR3 is CASSFRGRSLEAFF. DNA of the CDR3: TGTGCCAGCAGTTTTAGGGGCAGATCACTTGAAGCTTTCTTT.

This clonotype was detected a few times. The chain is built from TRBV5-1 and TRBJ1-5; 7 nucleotides line up with TRBD1. CDR1 is SGHRS, CDR2 YFSETQ, per germline. V was clipped by 9 bases and J by 4 bases; unmatched bases: 25. The CDR3 loop spans 19 amino acids. Here the CDR3 reads CATAKIPGQILKTNQPQHF. CDR3 bases: TGCGCCACCGCAAAGATACCGGGACAGATCTTGAAAACGAATCAGCCCCAGCATTTT.

This clonotype was recorded many times. The rearrangement joins TRBV29-1 to TRBJ1-1; D call uncertain. CDR1 and CDR2 from the germline V gene are SQVTM and ANQGSEA. The V gene lost 0 bases and the J gene lost 1 base, with 12 bases spanning the gap. The CDR3 has 15 residues. In nucleotides, the CDR3 is TGCAGCGTTGAAGATCCTGCGGGAAAGAACACTGAAGCTTTCTTT. As protein: CSVEDPAGKNTEAFF. The full variable domain, rest sourced from reference TRBV29-1 and TRBJ1-1, is SAVISQKPSRDICQRGTSLTIQCQVDSQVTMMFWYRQQPGQSLTLIATANQGSEATYESGFVIDKFPISRPNLTFSTLTVSNMSPEDSSIYLCSVEDPAGKNTEAFFGQGTRLTVV.

This clonotype was observed once. This could be a read error, since a much larger clone is one nucleotide away. This chain connects TRBV20-1 to TRBJ2-4; no firm D call. Germline assignment: CDR1 DFQATT and CDR2 SNEGSKA (reference sequence). Trimming shortened V by 0 bases and J by 13 bases, and 16 bases separated the two germline ends. The CDR3 runs to 13 residues. The CDR3 reads CSARDLGMSEQYF. CDR3 coding DNA: TGCAGTGCTAGAGATCTAGGAATGAGTGAGCAGTACTTC.

This clonotype was picked up a small number of times. The chain employs TRBV7-6 and TRBJ2-2; TRBD2 might be the D (7 bases). The CDR3 contains 16 residues. Deletions cut 5 bases from V and 1 base from J, with 14 bases between. Germline CDR1 SGHVS, CDR2 FNYEAQ. In DNA, the CDR3 is TGTGCCAGCAGCCCCTCGGGGGGCGTGAACACCGGGGAGCTGTTTTTT. Translating gives CASSPSGGVNTGELFF.

This chain connects TRBV12-3 or TRBV12-4 to TRBJ1-3; no clear D gene. Trimming removed 2 bases at V and 4 bases at J, with 6 bases between. The CDR3 is 13 residues long. The DNA for the CDR3 is TGTGCCAGCAGTTTAAGAGGAGGAAACACCATATATTTT. It codes for CASSLRGGNTIYF.

This clonotype came up a few times. The rearrangement links TRBV10-3 to TRBJ1-4, with D unclear. Looked up from germline, CDR1 is ENHRY and CDR2 is SYGVKD. The CDR3 loop spans 13 amino acids. Trimming removed 2 bases from V and 5 bases from J, with 6 bases in between. CDR3 sequence: CAISEGQNEKLFF. The CDR3 bases are TGTGCCATCAGTGAGGGGCAGAATGAAAAACTGTTTTTT.

This clonotype has at least ten counts. The chain couples TRBV7-9 to TRBJ2-7; D remains unclear. This CDR3 has 13 residues. Between the trimmed V and J ends, which lost 6 bases and 4 bases, there was a span of 13 bases. Germline V CDR1 and CDR2: SEHNR, FQNEAQ (reference sequence). The CDR3 region is CASSSRAAYEQYF. Here the CDR3 DNA reads TGTGCCAGCAGTTCCCGTGCCGCTTACGAGCAGTACTTC.

This clonotype showed up many times. This sequence joins TRBV6-2 or TRBV6-3 and TRBJ2-7; D might be TRBD2 (5 bases). V lost 0 bases and J 3 bases, leaving 9 bases between the germline ends. Germline values: CDR1 MNHEY, CDR2 SVGEGT. The CDR3 has 14 amino acids. This chain's CDR3 is CASSYSGSFYEQYF. DNA of the CDR3: TGTGCCAGCAGTTACTCGGGGAGTTTCTACGAGCAGTACTTC.

On this clonotype itself: The CDR3 carries no conserved terminal phenylalanine or tryptophan, so it likely arises from a read error. V and J are TRBV7-2 and TRBJ2-4; D uncertain. CDR3 length equals 14 residues. V shed 1 base and J shed 6 bases, with 10 bases lying between them. Looked up from germline, CDR1 is SGHTA and CDR2 is FQGNSA. The CDR3: CASSLGQVGNIQYV. CDR3 coding DNA: TGTGCCAGCAGCTTAGGGCAGGTTGGAAACATTCAGTACGTC.

Written as DNA, the CDR3 is TGTGCCACCAAGAGCGCCCAGGGAACGGAAGCTTTCTTT. This translates into CATKSAQGTEAFF. V gene TRBV24-1 combines with J gene TRBJ1-1, with TRBD1 as a possible D gene (5 bases). CDR3 length: 13 amino acids. The V gene lost 8 bases and the J gene lost 8 bases, with 17 bases spanning the gap. The germline V gene has CDR1 KGHDR and CDR2 SFDVKD.

This clonotype appeared a few times. The genes are TRBV10-2 and TRBJ1-1; D call uncertain. This CDR3 spans 10 amino acids. V dropped 6 bases and J dropped 4 bases, with 3 bases sitting between them. Germline V lookup: CDR1 WSHSY, CDR2 SAAADI. The CDR3 is CASRSTEAFF. The CDR3 nucleotides read TGCGCCAGCAGAAGCACTGAAGCTTTCTTT.

V gene TRBV4-1 combines with J gene TRBJ1-2; 9 bases align to TRBD1. This CDR3 contains 16 residues. Germline V gene lookup returns CDR1 MGHRA and CDR2 YSYEKL. Unmatched junction bases numbered 11, after V lost 4 bases and J lost 5 bases. The CDR3 DNA follows: TGCGCCAGCAGCCGGAGCCAGACAGGGGGATCATATGGCTACACCTTC. Translated, it gives CASSRSQTGGSYGYTF.